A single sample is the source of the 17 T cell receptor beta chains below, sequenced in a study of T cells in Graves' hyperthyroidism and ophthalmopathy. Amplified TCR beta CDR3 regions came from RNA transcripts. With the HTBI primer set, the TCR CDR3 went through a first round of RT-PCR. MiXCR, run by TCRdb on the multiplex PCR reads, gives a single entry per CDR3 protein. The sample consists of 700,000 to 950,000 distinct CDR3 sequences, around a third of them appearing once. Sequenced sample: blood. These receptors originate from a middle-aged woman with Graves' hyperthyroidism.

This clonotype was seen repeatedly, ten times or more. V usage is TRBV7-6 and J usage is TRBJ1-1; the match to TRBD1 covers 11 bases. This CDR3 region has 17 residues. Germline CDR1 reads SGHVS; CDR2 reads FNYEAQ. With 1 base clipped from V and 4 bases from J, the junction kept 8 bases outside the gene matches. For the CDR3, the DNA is TGTGCCAGCAGCTTAGAGGGACAGGGGGTCTGGGTCACTGAAGCTTTCTTT. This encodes CASSLEGQGVWVTEAFF.

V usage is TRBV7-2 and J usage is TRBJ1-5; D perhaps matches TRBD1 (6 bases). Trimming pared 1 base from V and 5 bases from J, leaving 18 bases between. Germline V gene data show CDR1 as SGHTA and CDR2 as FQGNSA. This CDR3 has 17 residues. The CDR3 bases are TGTGCCAGCAGCTTAGGCAGTGGCAGGGGTGAGCATCAGCCCCAGCATTTT. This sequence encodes CASSLGSGRGEHQPQHF.

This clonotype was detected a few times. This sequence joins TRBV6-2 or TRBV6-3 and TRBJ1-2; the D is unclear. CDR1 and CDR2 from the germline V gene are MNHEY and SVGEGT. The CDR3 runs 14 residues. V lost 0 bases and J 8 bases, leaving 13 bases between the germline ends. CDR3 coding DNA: TGTGCCAGCAGTTACTCTACAGCTTCCCTAGGCTACACCTTC. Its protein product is CASSYSTASLGYTF.

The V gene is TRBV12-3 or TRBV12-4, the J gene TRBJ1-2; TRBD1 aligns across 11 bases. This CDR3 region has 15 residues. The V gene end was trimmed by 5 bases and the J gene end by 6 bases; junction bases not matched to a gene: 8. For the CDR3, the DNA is TGTGCCAGCAGTAGAACCCCGGGACAGGGGGATGGCTACACCTTC. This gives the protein CASSRTPGQGDGYTF.

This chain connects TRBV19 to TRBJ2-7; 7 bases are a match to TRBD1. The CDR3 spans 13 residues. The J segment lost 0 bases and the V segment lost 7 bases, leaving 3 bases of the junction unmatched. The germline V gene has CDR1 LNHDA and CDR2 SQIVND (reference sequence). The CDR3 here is CASKGDSSYEQYF. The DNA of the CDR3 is TGTGCCAGTAAAGGGGACAGCTCCTACGAGCAGTACTTC. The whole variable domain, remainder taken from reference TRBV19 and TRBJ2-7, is DGGITQSPKYLFRKEGQNVTLSCEQNLNHDAMYWYRQDPGQGLRLIYYSQIVNDFQKGDIAEGYSVSREKKESFPLTVTSAQKNPTAFYLCASKGDSSYEQYFGPGTRLTVT.

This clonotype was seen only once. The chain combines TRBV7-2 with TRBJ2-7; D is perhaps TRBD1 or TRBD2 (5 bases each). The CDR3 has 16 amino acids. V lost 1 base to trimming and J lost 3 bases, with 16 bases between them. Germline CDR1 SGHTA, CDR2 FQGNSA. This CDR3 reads CASSLGTGTANYEQYF. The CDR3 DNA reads TGTGCCAGCAGCTTAGGAACCGGGACGGCCAACTACGAGCAGTACTTC.

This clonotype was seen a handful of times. For the CDR3, the DNA is TGCAGTGCTAGTGCCAATCGGGGTAGCTCCTACGAGCAGTACTTC. Amino acids: CSASANRGSSYEQYF. V and J are TRBV20-1 and TRBJ2-7, with D possibly TRBD2 on 5 matching bases. V lost 3 bases to trimming and J lost 0 bases, with 15 bases between them. The germline CDR1 and CDR2 sequences are DFQATT and SNEGSKA (reference sequence). This CDR3 has 15 amino acids.

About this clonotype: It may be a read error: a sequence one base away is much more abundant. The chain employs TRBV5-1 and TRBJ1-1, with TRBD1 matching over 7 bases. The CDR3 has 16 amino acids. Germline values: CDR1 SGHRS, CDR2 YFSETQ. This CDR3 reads CASSLLSRGKNTEASF. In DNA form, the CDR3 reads TGCGCCAGCAGCTTATTGTCCAGGGGGAAGAACACTGAAGCTTCCTTT.

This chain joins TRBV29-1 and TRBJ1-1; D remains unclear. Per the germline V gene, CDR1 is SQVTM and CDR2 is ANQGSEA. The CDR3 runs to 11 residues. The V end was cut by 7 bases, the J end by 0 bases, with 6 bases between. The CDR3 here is CSDGMNTEAFF. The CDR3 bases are TGCAGCGACGGAATGAACACTGAAGCTTTCTTT.

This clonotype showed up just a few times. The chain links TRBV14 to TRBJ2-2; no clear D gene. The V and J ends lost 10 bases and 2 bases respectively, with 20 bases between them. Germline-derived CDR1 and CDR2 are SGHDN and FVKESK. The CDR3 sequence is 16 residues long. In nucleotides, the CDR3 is TGTGCCACCGACTTCGGACGACAAATCAACACCGGGGAGCTGTTTTTT. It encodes CATDFGRQINTGELFF.

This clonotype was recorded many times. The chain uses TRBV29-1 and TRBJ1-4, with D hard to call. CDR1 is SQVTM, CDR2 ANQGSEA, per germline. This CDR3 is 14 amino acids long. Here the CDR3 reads CSAVEAATNEKLFF. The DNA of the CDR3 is TGCAGTGCCGTTGAGGCGGCAACTAATGAAAAACTGTTTTTT.

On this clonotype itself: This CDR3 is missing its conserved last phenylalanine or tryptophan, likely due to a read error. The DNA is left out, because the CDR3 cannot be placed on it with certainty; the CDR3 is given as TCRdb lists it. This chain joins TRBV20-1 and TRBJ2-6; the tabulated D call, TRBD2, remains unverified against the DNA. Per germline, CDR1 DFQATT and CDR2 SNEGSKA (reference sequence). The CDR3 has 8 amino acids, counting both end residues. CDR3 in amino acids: CSARDIRA.

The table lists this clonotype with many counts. CDR3 in DNA: TGTGCCAGTAGTCCCCTGGGAGGGGCGGAGACCCAGTACTTC. Residues: CASSPLGGAETQYF. The chain combines TRBV19 with TRBJ2-5; 7 bases are shared with TRBD2. Germline assignment: CDR1 LNHDA and CDR2 SQIVND (reference sequence). This CDR3 is 14 amino acids long. The V and J ends lost 5 bases and 5 bases, in that order; junction bases with no gene match: 8.

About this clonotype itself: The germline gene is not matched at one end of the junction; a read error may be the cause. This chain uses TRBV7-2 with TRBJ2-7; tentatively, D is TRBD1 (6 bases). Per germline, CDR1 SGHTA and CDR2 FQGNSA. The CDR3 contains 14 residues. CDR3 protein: CASSRYSGAGTSHF. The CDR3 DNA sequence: TGTGCCAGCAGCCGTTACTCCGGGGCCGGGACATCCCACTTC.

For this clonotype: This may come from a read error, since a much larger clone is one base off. The CDR3 here is CASSEEGYYQPQHF. The CDR3 DNA follows: TGTGCCAGCAGTGAGGAAGGGTATTATCAGCCCCAGCATTTT. The V and J genes are TRBV10-3 and TRBJ1-5; D gene uncertain. This CDR3 spans 14 amino acids. Germline lookup yields CDR1 ENHRY and CDR2 SYGVKD.

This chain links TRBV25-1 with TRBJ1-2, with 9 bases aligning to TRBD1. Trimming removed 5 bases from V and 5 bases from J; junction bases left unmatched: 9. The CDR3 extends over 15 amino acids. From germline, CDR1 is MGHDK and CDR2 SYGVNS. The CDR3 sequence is CASSKGTGNGYGYTF. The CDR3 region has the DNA TGTGCCAGCAGTAAGGGGACAGGGAATGGGTATGGCTACACCTTC.

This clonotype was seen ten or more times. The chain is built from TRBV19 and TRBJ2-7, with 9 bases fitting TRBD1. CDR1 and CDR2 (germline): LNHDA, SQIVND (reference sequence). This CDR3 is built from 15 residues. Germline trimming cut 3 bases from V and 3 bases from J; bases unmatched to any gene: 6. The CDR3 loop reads CASSIGGQGRYEQYF. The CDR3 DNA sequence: TGTGCCAGTAGTATCGGCGGACAGGGGCGCTACGAGCAGTACTTC.